The following is a TCR beta chain sequence with its context. The antigen is unknown. V was clipped by 0 bases and J by 6 bases, with 12 bases between them. The CDR3 consists of 14 residues. Germline CDR1 MNHEY, CDR2 SVGAGI. The record originates from a study of cytomegalovirus exposure and HLA in healthy donors. Study context: Within an early data release were about 85 million unique TCRs drawn from HLA-typed donors. Findings and limits, study-wide: In vitro, a few CMV-associated chains proved specific for CMV antigens. Researchers counted roughly 150 TCR beta chains as cytomegalovirus-associated. Among TCR sequences, most were rare, though some public TCRs appeared in many donors.

The PCR ran on 60 Vbeta and 13 Jbeta primers. TCRdb's copy holds only in-frame clones and misses some; the assay was immunoSEQ multiplex PCR. The data hold tens of thousands of clones, with over 70% observed a single time. Sequencing input: PBMCs. The TCR comes from a woman aged 45-59 years in good health and CMV-seropositive. The rearrangement joins TRBV6-5 to TRBJ2-7, with D possibly matching TRBD2 (6 bases). Here the CDR3 DNA reads TGTGCCAGCAGTTACTCGGGAGGTTCCGGCGAGCAGTACTTC. Translated, it gives CASSYSGGSGEQYF.